This T cell receptor (beta chain) was captured in a study of T cell changes during pregnancy in multiple sclerosis. This table comes from immunoSEQ multiplex PCR, and its TCRdb copy is limited to in-frame clones, with some not included. The sample contains tens of thousands of clones, 92% of which appear only once. This receptor was obtained from a female donor in good health, enrolled as a control in a pregnancy study. Sequencing was performed on CD4+ T cells from peripheral blood mononuclear cells, taken in the second trimester of pregnancy.

The DNA for the CDR3 is TGTGCCAGCAGCATGGGGACAGGGGCTACTGAAAAACTGTTTTTT. Amino acids: CASSMGTGATEKLFF. The chain joins TRBV13 to TRBJ1-4, with 10 nucleotides matching TRBD1. The J segment lost 7 bases and the V segment lost 5 bases, leaving 7 bases of the junction unmatched. The CDR3 sequence is 15 residues long. Germline CDR1 PRHDT, CDR2 FYEKMQ (reference sequence).